A single sample is the source of the 6 T cell receptor beta chains below, sequenced in a study of T cells in localized non-small cell lung cancer. The repertoire was sequenced with immunoSEQ multiplex PCR; TCRdb's copy has only in-frame clones and lacks some. The sample holds 20,000 to 25,000 clones, approximately 88% seen once. The sequences come from peripheral blood mononuclear cells, collected before any cancer treatment. Source of these receptors: a woman aged 35 to 70 with stage III lung adenocarcinoma.

The chain recombines TRBV7-2 with TRBJ1-4; D not resolved. V was trimmed by 5 bases and J by 0 bases, leaving 10 bases between them. Germline-derived CDR1 and CDR2 are SGHTA and FQGNSA. The length of the CDR3 is 15 residues. DNA of the CDR3: TGTGCCAGCAGCCGCACGGGTGCAACTAATGAAAAACTGTTTTTT. It yields the protein CASSRTGATNEKLFF.

V and J are TRBV19 and TRBJ2-7; the D gene is possibly TRBD1 (5 bases). Germline values: CDR1 LNHDA, CDR2 SQIVND (reference sequence). Trimming removed 5 bases at V and 3 bases at J, with 17 bases between. The CDR3 has 15 amino acids. The CDR3 sequence is CASSSLQTEIYEQYF. CDR3 DNA sequence: TGTGCCAGTAGTTCCCTCCAGACAGAAATCTACGAGCAGTACTTC.

This chain uses TRBV7-7 with TRBJ2-2; a weak D match, TRBD1 (5 bases). The CDR3 sequence is 15 residues long. Trimming pared 5 bases from V and 8 bases from J, leaving 18 bases between. Germline CDR1 reads SSHAT; CDR2 reads FNYEAQ (reference sequence). CDR3 bases: TGTGCCAGCAGCCCAATTGTTCAGGGAACTGGGGAGCTGTTTTTT. Its protein product is CASSPIVQGTGELFF.

This clone appeared a single time. V is TRBV7-3 and J is TRBJ1-2, with 7 bases lining up with TRBD1. The CDR3 loop spans 14 amino acids. V lost 2 bases to trimming and J lost 4 bases; unmatched junction nucleotides: 4. Germline V lookup: CDR1 SGHTA, CDR2 FQGTGA. The DNA of the CDR3 is TGTGCCAGCAGCTTAGGACAGGCGGCCTATGGCTACACCTTC. This gives the protein CASSLGQAAYGYTF.

This sequence joins TRBV7-9 and TRBJ2-2; D is possibly TRBD1 (6 bases). Trimming left V 4 bases short and J 0 bases short, with 18 bases between. The CDR3 runs 18 residues. Germline V gene sequence: CDR1 SEHNR, CDR2 FQNEAQ (reference sequence). For the CDR3, the DNA is TGTGCCAGCAGCTACGCCTTCCGGGACAACCCGAACACCGGGGAGCTGTTTTTT. The encoded protein is CASSYAFRDNPNTGELFF.

This clone has a handful of counts. The V and J genes are TRBV10-3 and TRBJ1-1, with D possibly being TRBD1 (6 bases). This CDR3 has 14 amino acids. The ends were cut back, 3 bases at V and 1 base at J, with 9 bases in the middle. Germline CDR1 ENHRY, CDR2 SYGVKD. The CDR3 spells CAISEGRGNTEAFF. CDR3 nucleotides: TGTGCCATCAGTGAAGGCAGGGGGAACACTGAAGCTTTCTTT.